This T cell receptor (beta chain) was sequenced for a study of monozygotic twins with inflammatory bowel disease. Study-wide points: The analysis yielded no support for one strong signal or clonotype associated with IBD. Patients received differing immunosuppressive treatments, which may have added variability to their repertoires.

This CDR3 spans 13 amino acids. As for this clonotype: What it binds is unknown.

TCRdb reanalyzed the 5' RACE reads, giving one entry per CDR3 protein sequence and no DNA. In total, the table holds 350,000 to 550,000 distinct CDR3 sequences. V and J are TRBV12-3 or TRBV12-4 and TRBJ2-1. What was sequenced was blood. This clonotype originated in a human donor with ulcerative colitis or Crohn's disease, or a healthy co-twin of an affected twin (not recorded which). This CDR3 reads CASAFISVDEQFF.